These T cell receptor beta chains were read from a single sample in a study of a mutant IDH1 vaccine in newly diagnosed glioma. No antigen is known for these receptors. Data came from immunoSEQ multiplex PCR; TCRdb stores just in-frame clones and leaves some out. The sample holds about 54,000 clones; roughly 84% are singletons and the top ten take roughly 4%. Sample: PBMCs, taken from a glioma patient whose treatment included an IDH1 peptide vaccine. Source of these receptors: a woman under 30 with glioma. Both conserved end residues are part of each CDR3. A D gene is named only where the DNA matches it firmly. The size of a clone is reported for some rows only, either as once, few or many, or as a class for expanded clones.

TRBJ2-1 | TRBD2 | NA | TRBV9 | CASSAGTSGYNEQFF | TGTGCCAGCAGCGCCGGGACTAGCGGTTACAATGAGCAGTTCTTC
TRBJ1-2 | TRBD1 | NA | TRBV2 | CASGLTGGGYGYTF | TGTGCCAGCGGCCTAACAGGGGGCGGCTATGGCTACACCTTC
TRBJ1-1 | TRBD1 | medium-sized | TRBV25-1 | CASMQGVMNTEAFF | TGTGCCAGCATGCAGGGGGTCATGAACACTGAAGCTTTCTTT
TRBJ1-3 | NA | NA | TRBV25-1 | CASTWDHSGNTIYF | TGTGCCAGCACTTGGGACCACTCTGGAAACACCATATATTTT
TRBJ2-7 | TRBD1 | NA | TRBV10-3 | CAIMTLDRRYEQYF | TGTGCCATCATGACGCTGGACAGGAGGTACGAGCAGTACTTC
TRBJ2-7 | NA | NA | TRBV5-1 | CASSLVGRNEQYF | TGCGCCAGCAGCTTGGTGGGGAGGAACGAGCAGTACTTC
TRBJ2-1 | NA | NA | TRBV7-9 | CASSSSRGREWKYNEQFF | TGTGCCAGCAGCTCCTCACGGGGGCGAGAGTGGAAGTACAATGAGCAGTTCTTC
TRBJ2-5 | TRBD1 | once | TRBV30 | CAWSAHRGMETQYF | TGTGCCTGGAGTGCACACAGGGGGATGGAGACCCAGTACTTC
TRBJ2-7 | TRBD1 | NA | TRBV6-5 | CASSRQGSSYEQYF | TGTGCCAGCAGCCGACAGGGTTCCTCCTACGAGCAGTACTTC
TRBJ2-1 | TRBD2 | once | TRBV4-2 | CASSQARLGLAGMEQFF | TGTGCCAGCAGCCAAGCGCGCTTGGGACTAGCGGGAATGGAGCAGTTCTTC
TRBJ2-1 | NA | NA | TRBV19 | CASSVAGAGYNEQFF | TGTGCCAGTAGCGTCGCAGGGGCGGGTTACAATGAGCAGTTCTTC
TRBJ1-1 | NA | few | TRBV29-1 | CSDSGRRGTEAFF | TGCAGCGATTCTGGTCGCCGGGGGACTGAAGCTTTCTTT
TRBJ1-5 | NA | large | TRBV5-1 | CASSPEGDQPQHF | TGCGCCAGCAGCCCCGAGGGGGATCAGCCCCAGCATTTT